Presented here are 2 T cell receptor beta chains from one specimen sequenced in a study of regulatory T cells in long-lasting Graves disease. HTBI primers from iRepertoire and Arm-PCR of CDR3 regions yielded the TCR beta libraries. One entry per CDR3 protein results from TCRdb running MiXCR on the multiplex PCR reads. Of about 310,000 distinct CDR3 sequences in the sample, 15% to 20% were seen once. Time point meaning: newly diagnosed GD, antithyroid drugs for less than 3 months. RNA extracted from PBMCs served as the sequencing template. The specimen comprised peripheral blood mononuclear cells (PBMCs), sampled at new diagnosis, from a patient treated with antithyroid drugs. The receptor set was obtained from a female donor with Graves disease.

This clonotype was found many times. One end of the junction is discordant with germline, which a read error may explain. The chain couples TRBV12-3 or TRBV12-4 to TRBJ2-5; D may correspond to TRBD1 or TRBD2 (5 bases each). This CDR3 has 18 amino acids. The chain's CDR3 is CASGLYPRGGRYQETQYF. The CDR3 nucleotides read TGTGCCAGCGGTTTATACCCTCGGGGCGGGCGGTACCAAGAGACCCAGTACTTC.

This clonotype was observed at least ten times. V usage is TRBV27 and J usage is TRBJ2-7; 8 bases align to TRBD2. The V gene end was trimmed by 6 bases and the J gene end by 3 bases; junction bases not matched to a gene: 7. CDR3 length: 14 residues. The germline V gene encodes CDR1 MNHEY and CDR2 SMNVEV (reference sequence). CDR3 residues: CASRLAVNYYEQYF. CDR3 coding DNA: TGTGCCAGCAGACTAGCGGTCAATTACTACGAGCAGTACTTC.